This T cell receptor beta chain was captured by sequencing in a study of CXCR3-negative and CXCR3-positive naive CD8 T cells. The CDR3 totals 13 residues. In the case of this clonotype: What it binds is unknown.

UMI labels and 5' RACE were used to prepare the TRB cDNA libraries. TCRdb reprocessed the 5' RACE reads, keeping one entry per CDR3 protein, no DNA. The sample includes some 150,000 distinct CDR3 sequences. Study-wide results and limits: The TRB CDR3s that CXCR3-positive naive cells carried were more hydrophobic than those of CXCR3-negative naive cells.

The sequence was collected from a human donor in good health. Some clones in this sample may be carry-over from other donors' samples. The gene calls are TRBV21-1 and TRBJ2-7. TRBV21-1 has pseudogene status. The material sequenced was naive CXCR3+ CD8+ T cells from blood. As to subset: CD45RO-CCR7+CD27+CD95- naive CD8+ T cells expressing CXCR3 (TNR3+). This CDR3 is CASSSESAYEQYF.